This is a list of T cell receptor beta chains from one sample in a study of T cells after posttransplantation cyclophosphamide. Data came from immunoSEQ multiplex PCR; TCRdb stores just in-frame clones and leaves some out. The sample has approximately 45,000 clones; approximately 90% are singletons. The source material was PBMCs. Every receptor here comes from a woman between 45 and 65 years old in good health and a related stem cell transplant donor. The CDR3 runs from the conserved cysteine through the conserved F or W. Each record gives: J gene, clone size, V gene, D gene, CDR3 length, CDR3 protein, CDR3 DNA. A D gene is named only where the DNA matches it firmly. Part of the rows lack a size; the others show once, few, many or a class for expanded clones.

j_gene: TRBJ1-6
abundance: NA
v_gene: TRBV5-6
d_gene: NA
len: 14
CDR3aa: CASSPGAYNSPLHF
CDR3nt: TGTGCCAGCAGCCCAGGGGCCTATAATTCACCCCTCCACTTT

j_gene: TRBJ2-1
abundance: NA
v_gene: TRBV6-1
d_gene: TRBD2
len: 15
CDR3aa: CASILYSGRPNEQFF
CDR3nt: TGTGCCAGCATTTTATATAGCGGGAGGCCCAATGAGCAGTTCTTC

j_gene: TRBJ2-3
abundance: NA
v_gene: TRBV19
d_gene: TRBD2
len: 15
CDR3aa: CASSTSGGTADTQYF
CDR3nt: TGTGCCAGTAGTACTAGCGGGGGGACGGCAGATACGCAGTATTTT

j_gene: TRBJ2-3
abundance: NA
v_gene: TRBV6-1
d_gene: NA
len: 14
CDR3aa: CASSEAGVPDTQYF
CDR3nt: TGTGCCAGCAGTGAAGCAGGGGTTCCAGATACGCAGTATTTT

j_gene: TRBJ2-1
abundance: NA
v_gene: TRBV28
d_gene: NA
len: 14
CDR3aa: CASMKAGPYNEQFF
CDR3nt: TGTGCCAGCATGAAGGCAGGCCCCTACAATGAGCAGTTCTTC

j_gene: TRBJ1-2
abundance: NA
v_gene: TRBV5-8
d_gene: TRBD1
len: 15
CDR3aa: CASSPVWTGPYGYTF
CDR3nt: TGTGCCAGCAGCCCAGTTTGGACAGGGCCCTATGGCTACACCTTC

j_gene: TRBJ2-7
abundance: NA
v_gene: TRBV6-1
d_gene: TRBD1
len: 17
CDR3aa: CASSEIGTAMSSYEQYF
CDR3nt: TGTGCCAGCAGCGAAATAGGGACAGCGATGAGCTCCTACGAGCAGTACTTC

j_gene: TRBJ1-1
abundance: NA
v_gene: TRBV6-6
d_gene: NA
len: 15
CDR3aa: CASSYGATLNTEAFF
CDR3nt: TGTGCCAGCAGTTACGGAGCCACTCTCAACACTGAAGCTTTCTTT

j_gene: TRBJ2-4
abundance: NA
v_gene: TRBV28
d_gene: NA
len: 15
CDR3aa: CASSPPVEGMGIQYF
CDR3nt: TGTGCCAGCAGTCCCCCTGTGGAGGGGATGGGCATTCAGTACTTC

j_gene: TRBJ2-7
abundance: once
v_gene: TRBV28
d_gene: TRBD1
len: 16
CDR3aa: CASSPLEDRGTYEQYF
CDR3nt: TGTGCCAGCAGTCCCCTAGAGGACAGGGGTACCTACGAGCAGTACTTC

j_gene: TRBJ1-1
abundance: NA
v_gene: TRBV30
d_gene: NA
len: 14
CDR3aa: CAWSVGHQITEAFF
CDR3nt: TGTGCCTGGAGTGTGGGACACCAGATCACTGAAGCTTTCTTT